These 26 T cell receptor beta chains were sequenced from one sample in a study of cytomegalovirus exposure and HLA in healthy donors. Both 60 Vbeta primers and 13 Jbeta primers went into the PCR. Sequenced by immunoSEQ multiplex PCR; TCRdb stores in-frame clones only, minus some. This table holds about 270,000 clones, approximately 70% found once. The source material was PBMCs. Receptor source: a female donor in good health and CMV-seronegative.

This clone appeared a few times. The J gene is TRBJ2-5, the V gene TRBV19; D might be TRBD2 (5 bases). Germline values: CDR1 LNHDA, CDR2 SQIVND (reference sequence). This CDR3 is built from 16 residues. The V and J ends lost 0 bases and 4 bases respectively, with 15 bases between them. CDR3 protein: CASSIEGSTAGETQYF. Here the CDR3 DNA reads TGTGCCAGTAGTATAGAGGGTTCTACGGCGGGAGAGACCCAGTACTTC. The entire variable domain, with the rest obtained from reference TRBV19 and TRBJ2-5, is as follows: DGGITQSPKYLFRKEGQNVTLSCEQNLNHDAMYWYRQDPGQGLRLIYYSQIVNDFQKGDIAEGYSVSREKKESFPLTVTSAQKNPTAFYLCASSIEGSTAGETQYFGPGTRLLVL.

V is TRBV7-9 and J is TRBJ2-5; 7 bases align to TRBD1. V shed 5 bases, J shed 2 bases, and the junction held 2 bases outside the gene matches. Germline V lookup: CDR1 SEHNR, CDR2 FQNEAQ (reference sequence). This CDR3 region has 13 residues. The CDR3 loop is CASSVQGQETQYF. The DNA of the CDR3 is TGTGCCAGCAGCGTACAGGGGCAAGAGACCCAGTACTTC. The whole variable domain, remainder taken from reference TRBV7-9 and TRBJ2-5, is DTGVSQNPRHKITKRGQNVTFRCDPISEHNRLYWYRQTLGQGPEFLTYFQNEAQLEKSRLLSDRFSAERPKGSFSTLEIQRTEQGDSAMYLCASSVQGQETQYFGPGTRLLVL.

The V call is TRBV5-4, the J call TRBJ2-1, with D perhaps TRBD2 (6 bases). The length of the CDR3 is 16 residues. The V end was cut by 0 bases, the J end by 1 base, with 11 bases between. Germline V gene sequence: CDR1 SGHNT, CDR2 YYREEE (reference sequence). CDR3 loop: CASSLAGRGSYNEQFF. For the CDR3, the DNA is TGTGCCAGCAGCTTGGCGGGGCGGGGATCCTACAATGAGCAGTTCTTC.

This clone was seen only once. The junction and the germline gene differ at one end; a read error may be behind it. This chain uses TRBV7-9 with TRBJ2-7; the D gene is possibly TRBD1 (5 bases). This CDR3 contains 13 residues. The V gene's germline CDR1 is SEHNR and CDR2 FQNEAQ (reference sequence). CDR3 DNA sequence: TGTTCCAGCAGCTCGACAGACGCCTACGAGCAGTACTTC. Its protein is CSSSSTDAYEQYF. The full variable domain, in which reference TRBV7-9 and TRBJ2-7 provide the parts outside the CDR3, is DTGVSQNPRHKITKRGQNVTFRCDPISEHNRLYWYRQTLGQGPEFLTYFQNEAQLEKSRLLSDRFSAERPKGSFSTLEIQRTEQGDSAMYLCSSSSTDAYEQYFGPGTRLTVT.

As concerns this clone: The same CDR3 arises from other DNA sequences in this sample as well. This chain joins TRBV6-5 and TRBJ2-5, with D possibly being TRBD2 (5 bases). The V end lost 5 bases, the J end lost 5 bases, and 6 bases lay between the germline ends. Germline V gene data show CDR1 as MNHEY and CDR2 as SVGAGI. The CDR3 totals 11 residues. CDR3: CASSTGETQYF. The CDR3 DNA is TGTGCCAGCAGTACGGGGGAGACCCAGTACTTC.

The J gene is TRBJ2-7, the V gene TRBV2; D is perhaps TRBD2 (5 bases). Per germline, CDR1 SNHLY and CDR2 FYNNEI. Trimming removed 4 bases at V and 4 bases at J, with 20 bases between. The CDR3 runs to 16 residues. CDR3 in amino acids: CASSGGDWGAKYEQYF. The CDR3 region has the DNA TGTGCCAGCAGTGGGGGAGACTGGGGAGCGAAGTACGAGCAGTACTTC.

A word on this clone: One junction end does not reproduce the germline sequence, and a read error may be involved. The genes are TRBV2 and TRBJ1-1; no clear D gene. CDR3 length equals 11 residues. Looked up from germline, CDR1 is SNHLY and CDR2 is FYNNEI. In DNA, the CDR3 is TGTGCCAGCAGATATGAAACTGAAGCTTCCTTT. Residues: CASRYETEASF.

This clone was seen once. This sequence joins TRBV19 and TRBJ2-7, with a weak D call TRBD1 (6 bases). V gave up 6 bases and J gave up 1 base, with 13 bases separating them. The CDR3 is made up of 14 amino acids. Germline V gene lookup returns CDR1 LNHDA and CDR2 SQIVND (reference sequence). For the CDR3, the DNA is TGTGCCAGTAGCCAAGGGGGATTTTCCTACGAGCAGTACTTC. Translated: CASSQGGFSYEQYF.

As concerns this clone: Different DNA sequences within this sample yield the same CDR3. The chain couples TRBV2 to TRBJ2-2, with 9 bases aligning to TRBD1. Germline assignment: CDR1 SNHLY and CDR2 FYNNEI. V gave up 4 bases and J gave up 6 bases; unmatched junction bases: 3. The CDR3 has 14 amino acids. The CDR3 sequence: CASSVDRGSGELFF. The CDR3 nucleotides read TGTGCCAGCAGTGTTGACAGGGGGTCCGGGGAGCTGTTTTTT.

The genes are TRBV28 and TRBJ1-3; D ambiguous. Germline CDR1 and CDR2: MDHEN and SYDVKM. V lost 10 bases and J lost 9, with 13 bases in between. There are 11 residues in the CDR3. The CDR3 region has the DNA TGTGCCACATCCTCCGGCGGCACCATATATTTT. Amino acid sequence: CATSSGGTIYF.

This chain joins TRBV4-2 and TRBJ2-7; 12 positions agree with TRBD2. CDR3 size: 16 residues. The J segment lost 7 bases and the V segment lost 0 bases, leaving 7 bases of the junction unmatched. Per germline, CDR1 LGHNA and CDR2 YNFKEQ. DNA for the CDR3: TGTGCCAGCAGCCAAGATAGACTAGCGGGAGTCGGAGAGCAGTACTTC. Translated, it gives CASSQDRLAGVGEQYF.

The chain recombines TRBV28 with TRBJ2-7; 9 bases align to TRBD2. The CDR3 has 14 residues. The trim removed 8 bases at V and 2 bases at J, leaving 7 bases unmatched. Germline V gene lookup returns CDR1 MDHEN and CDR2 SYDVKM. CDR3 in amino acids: CASGGIAGAYEQYF. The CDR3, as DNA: TGTGCCAGCGGAGGGATAGCGGGAGCCTACGAGCAGTACTTC.

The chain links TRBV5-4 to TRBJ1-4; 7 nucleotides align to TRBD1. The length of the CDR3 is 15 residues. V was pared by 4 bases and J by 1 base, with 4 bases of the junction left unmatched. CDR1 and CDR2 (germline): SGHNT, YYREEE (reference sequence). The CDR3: CASSRDSQTNEKLFF. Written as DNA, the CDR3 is TGTGCCAGCAGCCGGGACAGCCAAACTAATGAAAAACTGTTTTTT. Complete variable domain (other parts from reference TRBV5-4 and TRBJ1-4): ETGVTQSPTHLIKTRGQQVTLRCSSQSGHNTVSWYQQALGQGPQFIFQYYREEENGRGNFPPRFSGLQFPNYSSELNVNALELDDSALYLCASSRDSQTNEKLFFGSGTQLSVL.

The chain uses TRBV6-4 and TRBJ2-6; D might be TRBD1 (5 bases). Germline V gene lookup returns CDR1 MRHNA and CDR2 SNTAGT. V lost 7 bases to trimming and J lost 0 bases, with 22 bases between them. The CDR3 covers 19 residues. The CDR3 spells CASIQPDAHRISGANVLTF. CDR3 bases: TGTGCCAGCATACAGCCAGACGCGCACAGGATCTCTGGGGCCAACGTCCTGACTTTC.

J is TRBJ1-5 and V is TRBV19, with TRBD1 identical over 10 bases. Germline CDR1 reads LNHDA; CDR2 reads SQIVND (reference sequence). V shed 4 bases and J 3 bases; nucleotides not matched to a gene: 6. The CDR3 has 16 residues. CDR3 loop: CASSTGDRGNNQPQHF. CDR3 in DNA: TGTGCCAGTAGTACAGGGGACAGGGGAAACAATCAGCCCCAGCATTTT.

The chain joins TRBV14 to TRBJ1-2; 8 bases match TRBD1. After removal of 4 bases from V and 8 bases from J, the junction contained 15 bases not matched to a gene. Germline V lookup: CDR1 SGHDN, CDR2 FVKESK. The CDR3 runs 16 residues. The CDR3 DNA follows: TGTGCCAGCAGCCCTCTCGGACAGGGCCGAAACAAGGGCTACACCTTC. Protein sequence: CASSPLGQGRNKGYTF.

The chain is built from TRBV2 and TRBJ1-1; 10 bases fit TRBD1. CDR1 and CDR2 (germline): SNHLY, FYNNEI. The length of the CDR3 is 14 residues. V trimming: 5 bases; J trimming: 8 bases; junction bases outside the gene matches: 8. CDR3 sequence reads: CASSLTGTGAEAFF. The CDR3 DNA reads TGTGCCAGCAGTTTGACCGGGACAGGGGCCGAAGCTTTCTTT.

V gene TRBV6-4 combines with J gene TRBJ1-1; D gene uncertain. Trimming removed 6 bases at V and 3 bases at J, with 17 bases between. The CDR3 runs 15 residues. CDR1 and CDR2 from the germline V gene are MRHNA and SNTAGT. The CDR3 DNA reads TGTGCCAGCAGGCCTCGACCCCGGCAGGACACTGAAGCTTTCTTT. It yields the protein CASRPRPRQDTEAFF.

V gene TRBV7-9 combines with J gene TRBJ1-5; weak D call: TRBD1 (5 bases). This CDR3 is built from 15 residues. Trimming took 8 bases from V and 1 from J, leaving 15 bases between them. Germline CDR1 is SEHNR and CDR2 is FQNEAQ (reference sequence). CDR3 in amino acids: CASASAGDSNQPQHF. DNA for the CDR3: TGTGCCAGCGCATCCGCGGGGGACAGCAATCAGCCCCAGCATTTT.

CDR3 region: CASSELSGRIYEQYF. CDR3 bases: TGTGCCAGCAGTGAACTGAGCGGGAGAATCTACGAGCAGTACTTC. The rearrangement links TRBV6-1 to TRBJ2-7; 8 positions agree with TRBD2. In germline, CDR1 is MNHNS, CDR2 SASEGT. The CDR3 runs to 15 residues. The V segment lost 2 bases and the J segment 3 bases; nucleotides outside the gene matches: 6.

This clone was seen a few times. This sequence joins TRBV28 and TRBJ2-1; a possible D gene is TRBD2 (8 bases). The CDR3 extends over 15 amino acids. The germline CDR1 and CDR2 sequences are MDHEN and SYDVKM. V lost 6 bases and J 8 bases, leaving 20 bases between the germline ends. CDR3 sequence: CASRSGGTVGYEQFF. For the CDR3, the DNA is TGTGCCAGCAGATCGGGAGGGACAGTTGGCTATGAGCAGTTCTTC.

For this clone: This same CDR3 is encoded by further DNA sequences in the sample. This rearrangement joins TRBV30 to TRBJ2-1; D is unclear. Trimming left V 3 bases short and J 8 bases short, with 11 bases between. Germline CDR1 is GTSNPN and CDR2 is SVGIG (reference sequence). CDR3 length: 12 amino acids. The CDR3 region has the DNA TGTGCCTGGAGAGGAGTAGCCCATGAGCAGTTCTTC. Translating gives CAWRGVAHEQFF.

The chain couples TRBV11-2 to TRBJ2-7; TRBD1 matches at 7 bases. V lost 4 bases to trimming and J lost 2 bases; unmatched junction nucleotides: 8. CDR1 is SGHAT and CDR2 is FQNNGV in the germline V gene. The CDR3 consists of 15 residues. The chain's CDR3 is CASSSIRQGPYEQYF. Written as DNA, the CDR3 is TGTGCCAGCAGCTCCATTAGACAGGGCCCCTACGAGCAGTACTTC. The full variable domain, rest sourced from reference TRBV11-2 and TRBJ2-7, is EAGVAQSPRYKIIEKRQSVAFWCNPISGHATLYWYQQILGQGPKLLIQFQNNGVVDDSQLPKDRFSAERLKGVDSTLKIQPAKLEDSAVYLCASSSIRQGPYEQYFGPGTRLTVT.

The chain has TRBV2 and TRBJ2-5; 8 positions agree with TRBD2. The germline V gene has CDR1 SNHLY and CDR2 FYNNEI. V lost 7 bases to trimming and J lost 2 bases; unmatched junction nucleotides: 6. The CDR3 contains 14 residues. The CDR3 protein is CASTSRGAQETQYF. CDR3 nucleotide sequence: TGTGCCAGCACCTCGCGGGGGGCACAAGAGACCCAGTACTTC.

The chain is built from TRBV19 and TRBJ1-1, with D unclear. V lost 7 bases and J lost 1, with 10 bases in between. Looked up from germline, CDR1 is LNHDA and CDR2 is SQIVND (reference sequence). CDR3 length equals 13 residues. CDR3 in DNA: TGTGCCAGTATAAAGTCTAAGAACACTGAAGCTTTCTTT. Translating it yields CASIKSKNTEAFF.

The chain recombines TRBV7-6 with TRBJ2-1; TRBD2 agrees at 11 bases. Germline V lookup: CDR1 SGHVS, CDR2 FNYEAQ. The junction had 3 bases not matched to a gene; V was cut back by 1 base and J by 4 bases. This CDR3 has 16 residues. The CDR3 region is CASSLEASGRYNEQFF. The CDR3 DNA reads TGTGCCAGCAGCTTAGAGGCTAGCGGGAGGTACAATGAGCAGTTCTTC.